This T cell receptor (beta chain) was profiled in a study of metastatic and nonmetastatic thyroid tumors. General study findings and limits: Reports indicated that malignant thyroid tumors showed significantly higher TCR beta diversity than benign nodules did, in blood and tumor.

Treatment of any kind had been given to no patient before thyroid surgery. TCRdb reassembled clones from the PCR reads with MiXCR. The sample has roughly 24,000 clones; around 20% are singletons. In this sample, this clone turned up many times. What it binds is unknown. The CDR3 has 13 amino acids. The V gene's germline CDR1 is SNHLY and CDR2 FYNNEI. V gave up 7 bases and J gave up 3 bases, with 13 bases separating them. The sample comprised blood. The genes are TRBV2 and TRBJ2-7; D is undetermined. This receptor was obtained from a male donor with papillary thyroid cancer or a benign thyroid nodule (not recorded which). Some clones in this sample may be carry-over from other donors' samples. CDR3 region: CASKIGRYYEQYF. The CDR3 bases are TGTGCCAGCAAAATTGGGCGTTACTACGAGCAGTACTTC. Complete variable domain (other parts from reference TRBV2 and TRBJ2-7): EPEVTQTPSHQVTQMGQEVILRCVPISNHLYFYWYRQILGQKVEFLVSFYNNEISEKSEIFDDQFSVERPDGSNFTLKIRSTKLEDSAMYFCASKIGRYYEQYFGPGTRLTVT.